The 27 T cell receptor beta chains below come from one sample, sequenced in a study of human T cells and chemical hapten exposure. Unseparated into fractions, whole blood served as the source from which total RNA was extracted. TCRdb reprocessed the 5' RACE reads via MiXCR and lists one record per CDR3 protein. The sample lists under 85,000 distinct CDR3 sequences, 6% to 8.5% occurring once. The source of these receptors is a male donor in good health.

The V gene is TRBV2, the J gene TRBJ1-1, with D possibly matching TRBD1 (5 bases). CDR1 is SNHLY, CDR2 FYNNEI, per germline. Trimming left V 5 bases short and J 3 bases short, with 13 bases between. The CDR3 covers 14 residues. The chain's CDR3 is CASSSGTADTEAFF. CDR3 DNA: TGTGCCAGCAGTTCAGGGACGGCGGACACTGAAGCTTTCTTT.

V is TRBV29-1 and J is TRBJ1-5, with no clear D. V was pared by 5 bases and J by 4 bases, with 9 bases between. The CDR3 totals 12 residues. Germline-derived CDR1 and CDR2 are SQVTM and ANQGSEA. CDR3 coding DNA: TGCAGCGTTCAGTTTGGGAATCAGCCCCAGCATTTT. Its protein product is CSVQFGNQPQHF.

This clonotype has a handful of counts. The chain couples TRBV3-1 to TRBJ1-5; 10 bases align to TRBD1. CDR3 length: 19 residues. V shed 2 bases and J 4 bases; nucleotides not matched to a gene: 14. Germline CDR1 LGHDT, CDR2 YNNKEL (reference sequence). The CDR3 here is CASSQNPGQGIGANQPQHF. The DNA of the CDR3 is TGTGCCAGCAGCCAAAATCCGGGACAGGGGATAGGAGCGAATCAGCCCCAGCATTTT.

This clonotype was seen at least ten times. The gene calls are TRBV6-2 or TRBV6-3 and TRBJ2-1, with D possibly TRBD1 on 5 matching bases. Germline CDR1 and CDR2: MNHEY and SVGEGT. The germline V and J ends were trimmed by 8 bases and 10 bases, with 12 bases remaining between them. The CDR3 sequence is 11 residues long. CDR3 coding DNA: TGTGCCAGCGCCGACAGCAGGGAGCAGTTCTTC. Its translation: CASADSREQFF.

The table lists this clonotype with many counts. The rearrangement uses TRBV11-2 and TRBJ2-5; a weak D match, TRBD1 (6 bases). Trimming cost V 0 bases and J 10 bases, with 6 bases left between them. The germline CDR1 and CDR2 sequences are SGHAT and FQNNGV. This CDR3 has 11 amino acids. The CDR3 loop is CASSLEGGQYF. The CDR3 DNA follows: TGTGCCAGCAGCTTAGAAGGGGGCCAGTACTTC.

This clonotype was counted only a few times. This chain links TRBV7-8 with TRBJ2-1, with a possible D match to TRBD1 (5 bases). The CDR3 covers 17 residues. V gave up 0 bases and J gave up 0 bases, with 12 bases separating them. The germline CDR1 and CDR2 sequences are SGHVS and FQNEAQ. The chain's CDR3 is CASSLARTDSSYNEQFF. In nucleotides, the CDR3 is TGTGCCAGCAGCTTAGCAAGGACCGACAGCTCCTACAATGAGCAGTTCTTC.

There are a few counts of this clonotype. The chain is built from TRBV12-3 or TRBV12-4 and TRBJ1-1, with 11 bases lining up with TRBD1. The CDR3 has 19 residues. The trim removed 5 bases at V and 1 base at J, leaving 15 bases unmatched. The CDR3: CASSPYTGTGGRGNTEAFF. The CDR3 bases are TGTGCCAGCAGTCCCTATACCGGGACAGGGGGACGTGGGAACACTGAAGCTTTCTTT.

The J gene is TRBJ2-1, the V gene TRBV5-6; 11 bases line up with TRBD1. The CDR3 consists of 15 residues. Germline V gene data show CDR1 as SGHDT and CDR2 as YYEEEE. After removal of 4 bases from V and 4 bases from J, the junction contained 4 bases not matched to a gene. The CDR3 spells CASSEDRGPYNEQFF. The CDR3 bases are TGTGCCAGCAGCGAGGACAGGGGGCCTTACAATGAGCAGTTCTTC. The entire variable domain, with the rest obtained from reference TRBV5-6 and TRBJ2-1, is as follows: DAGVTQSPTHLIKTRGQQVTLRCSPKSGHDTVSWYQQALGQGPQFIFQYYEEEERQRGNFPDRFSGHQFPNYSSELNVNALLLGDSALYLCASSEDRGPYNEQFFGPGTRLTVL.

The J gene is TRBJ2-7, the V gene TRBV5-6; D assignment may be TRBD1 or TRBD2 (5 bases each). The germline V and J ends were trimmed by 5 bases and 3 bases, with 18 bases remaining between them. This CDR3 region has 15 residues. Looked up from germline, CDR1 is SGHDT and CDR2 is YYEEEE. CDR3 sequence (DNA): TGTGCCAGCAGTATGAAGGGGAGTTCCCTCTACGAGCAGTACTTC. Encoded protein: CASSMKGSSLYEQYF.

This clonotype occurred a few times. The CDR3 protein is CASSAFDRADSPLHF. CDR3 nucleotides: TGTGCCAGCAGCGCCTTCGACAGGGCGGATTCACCCCTCCACTTT. The chain uses TRBV2 and TRBJ1-6; 7 positions match TRBD1. Germline V gives CDR1 SNHLY, CDR2 FYNNEI. Trimming at V came to 6 bases and at J to 8 bases, leaving 10 bases not matched to a gene. The CDR3 consists of 15 residues.

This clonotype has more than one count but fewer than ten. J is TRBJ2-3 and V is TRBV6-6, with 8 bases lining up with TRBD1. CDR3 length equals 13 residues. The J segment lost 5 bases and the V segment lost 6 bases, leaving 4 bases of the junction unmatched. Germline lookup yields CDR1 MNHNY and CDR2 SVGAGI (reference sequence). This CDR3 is CASSRTGRDTQYF. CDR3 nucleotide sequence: TGTGCCAGCAGCCGGACAGGGAGAGATACGCAGTATTTT.

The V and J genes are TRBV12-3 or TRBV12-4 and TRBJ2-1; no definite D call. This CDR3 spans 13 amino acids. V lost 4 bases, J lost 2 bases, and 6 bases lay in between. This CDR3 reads CASSSSTYNEQFF. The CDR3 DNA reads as TGTGCCAGCAGTTCTAGTACCTACAATGAGCAGTTCTTC.

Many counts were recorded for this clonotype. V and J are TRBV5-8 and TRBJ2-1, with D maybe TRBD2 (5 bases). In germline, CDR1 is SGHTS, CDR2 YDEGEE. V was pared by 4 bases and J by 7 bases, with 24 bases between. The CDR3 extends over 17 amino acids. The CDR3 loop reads CASSQTTDLLGWNEQFF. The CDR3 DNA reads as TGTGCCAGCAGCCAAACGACCGACTTACTAGGTTGGAATGAGCAGTTCTTC.

This CDR3 reads CASSPEGYTEAFF. The CDR3 nucleotides read TGTGCCAGCAGTCCCGAGGGCTACACTGAAGCTTTCTTT. The V call is TRBV7-9, the J call TRBJ1-1, with D unresolved. The germline V and J ends were trimmed by 6 bases and 3 bases, with 11 bases remaining between them. This CDR3 comprises 13 residues. Germline CDR1 is SEHNR and CDR2 is FQNEAQ (reference sequence).

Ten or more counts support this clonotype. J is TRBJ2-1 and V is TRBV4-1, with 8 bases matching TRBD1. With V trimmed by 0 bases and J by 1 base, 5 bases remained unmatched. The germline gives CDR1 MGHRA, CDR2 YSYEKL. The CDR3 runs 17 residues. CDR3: CASSQDGTGFSYNEQFF. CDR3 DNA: TGCGCCAGCAGCCAAGACGGGACAGGTTTTTCCTACAATGAGCAGTTCTTC.

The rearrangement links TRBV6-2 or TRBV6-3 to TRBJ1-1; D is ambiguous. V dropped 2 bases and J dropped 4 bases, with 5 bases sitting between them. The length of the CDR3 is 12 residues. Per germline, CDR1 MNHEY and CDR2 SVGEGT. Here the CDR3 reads CASSYGATEAFF. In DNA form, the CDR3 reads TGTGCCAGCAGTTACGGAGCCACTGAAGCTTTCTTT.

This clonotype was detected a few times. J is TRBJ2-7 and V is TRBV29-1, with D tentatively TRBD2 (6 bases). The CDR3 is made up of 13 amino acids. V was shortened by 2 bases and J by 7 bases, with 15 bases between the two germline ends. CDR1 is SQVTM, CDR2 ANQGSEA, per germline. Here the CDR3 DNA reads TGCAGCGTTGAAATGGCAGTGGGGGGTGAGCAGTACTTC. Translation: CSVEMAVGGEQYF.

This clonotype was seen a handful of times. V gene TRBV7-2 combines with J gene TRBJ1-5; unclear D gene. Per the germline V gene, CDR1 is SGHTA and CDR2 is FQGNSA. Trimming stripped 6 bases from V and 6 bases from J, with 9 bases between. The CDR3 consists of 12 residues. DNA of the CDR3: TGTGCCAGCAGTTTTCAAGGTCAGCCCCAGCATTTT. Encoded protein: CASSFQGQPQHF.

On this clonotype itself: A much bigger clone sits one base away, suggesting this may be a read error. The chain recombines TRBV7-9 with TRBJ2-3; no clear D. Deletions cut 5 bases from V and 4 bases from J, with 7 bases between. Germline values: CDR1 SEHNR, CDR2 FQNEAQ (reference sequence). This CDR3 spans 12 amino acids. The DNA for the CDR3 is TGTGCCAGCAGCCGACGCCCAGATACGCAGTATTTT. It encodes CASSRRPDTQYF.

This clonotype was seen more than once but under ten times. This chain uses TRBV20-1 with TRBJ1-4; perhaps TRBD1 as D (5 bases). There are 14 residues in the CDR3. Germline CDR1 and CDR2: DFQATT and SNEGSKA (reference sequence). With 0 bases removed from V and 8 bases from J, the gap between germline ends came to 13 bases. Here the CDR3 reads CSARDPGGGEKLFF. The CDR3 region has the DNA TGCAGTGCTAGAGATCCGGGGGGGGGAGAAAAACTGTTTTTT.

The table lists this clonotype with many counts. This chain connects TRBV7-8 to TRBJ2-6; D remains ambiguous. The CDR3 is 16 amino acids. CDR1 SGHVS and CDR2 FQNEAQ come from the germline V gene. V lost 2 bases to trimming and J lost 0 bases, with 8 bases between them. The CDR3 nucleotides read TGTGCCAGCAGCTTAATTGAGTTCTCTGGGGCCAACGTCCTGACTTTC. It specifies CASSLIEFSGANVLTF. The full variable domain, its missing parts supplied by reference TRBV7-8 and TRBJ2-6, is GAGVSQSPRYKVAKRGQDVALRCDPISGHVSLFWYQQALGQGPEFLTYFQNEAQLDKSGLPSDRFFAERPEGSVSTLKIQRTQQEDSAVYLCASSLIEFSGANVLTFGAGSRLTVL.

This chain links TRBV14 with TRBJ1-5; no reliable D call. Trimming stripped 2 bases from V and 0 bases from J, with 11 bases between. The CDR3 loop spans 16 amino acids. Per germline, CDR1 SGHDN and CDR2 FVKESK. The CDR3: CASSQTGVDSNQPQHF. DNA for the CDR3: TGTGCCAGCAGCCAAACCGGGGTAGATAGCAATCAGCCCCAGCATTTT.

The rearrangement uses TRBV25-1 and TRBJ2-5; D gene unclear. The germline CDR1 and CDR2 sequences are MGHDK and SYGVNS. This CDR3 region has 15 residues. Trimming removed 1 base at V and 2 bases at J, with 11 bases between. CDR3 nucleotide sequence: TGTGCCAGCAGTGAATTCGGCGGTTTACAAGAGACCCAGTACTTC. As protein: CASSEFGGLQETQYF.

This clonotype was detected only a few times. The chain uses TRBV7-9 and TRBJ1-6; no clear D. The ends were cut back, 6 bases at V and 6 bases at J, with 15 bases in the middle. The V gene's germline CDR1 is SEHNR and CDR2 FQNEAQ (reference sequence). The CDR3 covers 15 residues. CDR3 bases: TGTGCCAGCAGTTTCCGGACGGACCTTAATTCACCCCTCCACTTT. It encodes CASSFRTDLNSPLHF.

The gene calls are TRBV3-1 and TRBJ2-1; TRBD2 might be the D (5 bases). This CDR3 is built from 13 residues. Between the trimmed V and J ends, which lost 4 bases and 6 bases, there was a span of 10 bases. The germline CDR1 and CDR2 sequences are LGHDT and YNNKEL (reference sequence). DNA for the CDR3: TGTGCCAGCAGCCGAGGGCCGTTCAATGAGCAGTTCTTC. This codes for CASSRGPFNEQFF.

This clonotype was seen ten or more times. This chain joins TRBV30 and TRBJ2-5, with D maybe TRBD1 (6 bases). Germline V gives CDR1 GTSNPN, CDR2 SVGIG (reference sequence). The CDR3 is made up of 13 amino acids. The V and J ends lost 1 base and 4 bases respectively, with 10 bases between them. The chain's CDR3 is CAWSGTDGETQYF. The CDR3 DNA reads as TGTGCCTGGAGTGGGACAGATGGAGAGACCCAGTACTTC.

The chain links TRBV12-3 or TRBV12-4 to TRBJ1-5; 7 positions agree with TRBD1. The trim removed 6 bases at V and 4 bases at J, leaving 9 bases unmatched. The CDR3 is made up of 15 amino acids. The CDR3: CASSRNRGWNQPQHF. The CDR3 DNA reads TGTGCCAGCAGCCGCAACAGGGGATGGAATCAGCCCCAGCATTTT.